Sequencing of this T cell receptor (beta chain) was carried out in a study of OX40 agonist ivuxolimab in advanced cancers. Study-wide context: The costimulatory receptor OX40 (CD134) was targeted by ivuxolimab, a fully human IgG2 agonistic monoclonal antibody. The purpose of peripheral TCRbeta sequencing was to test whether ivuxolimab changed TCR sequence diversity and led to clonal T-cell expansion. Intravenous ivuxolimab was administered to patients every 2 weeks at six dose levels: 0.01, 0.1, 0.3, 1.5, 3 and 10 mg/kg. Among the roughly 50 dose-escalation patients, roughly 20 had hepatocellular carcinoma, roughly 15 melanoma, 9 renal cell carcinoma and 9 head and neck cancer. Patients were allowed to have had prior anti-PD-1, anti-PD-L1 or anti-CTLA-4 therapy, and roughly 40% of the dose-escalation patients had previously received checkpoint inhibitors. Three dose-escalation patients achieved partial responses, one with hepatocellular carcinoma and two with cutaneous melanoma. The monotherapy dose-escalation portion (N ≈ 56 patients) of the phase I ivuxolimab trial is reported in the paper. The dose-escalation cohort was 80% to 90% male with a mean age of about 60 years, ranging from roughly 23 to 79. Beyond this particular receptor, the publication reports: In partial responders in the 0.1-3.0 mg/kg groups, normalized peripheral clonal expansion was found to be among the lowest, especially among CD8+ T cells. After ivuxolimab, CD8+ T cells had more expanded clones than CD4+ T cells on average. The antigen specificity of the peripheral T cells that underwent clonal expansion was not determined. At doses of 0.1 to 3.0 mg/kg, clonal expansion of both CD4+ and CD8+ T cells in blood was seen between baseline and week 6. Low levels of normalized T-cell clonal expansion were also seen in some patients who did not respond.

The CDR3 runs 17 amino acids, cysteine and phenylalanine included. Left in the record is the CDR3 DNA by itself, 51 bases read in frame from the first base. Regarding this clone: Its recognized antigen is unknown. No base qualities exist here, and no much larger clone lies one base off it.

Patients with autoimmune disease history or receiving systemic immunosuppression were excluded from the trial. Peripheral blood for TCR sequencing was drawn from every dose cohort at baseline, at cycle 4 day 1 and at cycle 7 day 1. Samples came from an open-label, multicenter, first-in-human phase I dose-escalation trial of ivuxolimab. Adults with locally advanced or metastatic melanoma, renal cell carcinoma, hepatocellular carcinoma or head and neck squamous cell carcinoma were enrolled in the trial. Before TCR sequencing, CD4+ T cells and CD8+ T cells were sorted from peripheral blood as separate populations. Genomic DNA was extracted from sorted cells for sequencing of the TCRbeta CDR3 region. The immunoSEQ Assay was used for sequencing of TCRbeta CDR3 regions. TCRdb mirrors the immuneACCESS table, restricted to in-frame sequences. Some clones are absent from its copies; in checked studies, under half trace to an unresolved V gene, and the reason for the others is unknown. This sample has roughly 60,000 clones in its table, and 86% of those were observed once. The ten largest clones take up more than 0.8% of the sample.

Source: CD4+ or CD8+ T cells sorted from blood, taken in a trial of the OX40 agonist ivuxolimab. This receptor was taken from an adult with an advanced solid tumor such as melanoma, head and neck, liver or kidney cancer. This chain is built from TRBV12-2 and TRBJ2-7; the table assigns TRBD1, which was not confirmed against the DNA. TRBV12-2 is an annotated pseudogene. The DNA sequence follows: TGTGCAAGTCGCTTAGCGCATATAGACAGGGGCCCCTACGAGCAGTACTTC. Translation gives CASRLAHIDRGPYEQYF.